The 21 T cell receptor beta chains below come from one sample, sequenced in a study of vaccination and CD4 T cells after COVID-19. No antigen has been identified for these receptors. Treatment indicated: roughly ten-day PBMC culture with coronavirus spike peptide pools or control peptides (ViraFEST assay). Sequencing of the DNA from cultured CD4+ T cells was carried out with the Oncomine TCR Beta short-read assay. MiXCR, run by TCRdb on the PCR reads, gives a single entry per CDR3 protein. This table holds around 15,000 distinct CDR3 sequences, about 53% found once. Sequenced input: CD4+ T cells from blood, cultured in vitro. The source is a human donor who had recovered from COVID-19.

This clonotype has a handful of counts. This chain links TRBV2 with TRBJ1-5; tentatively, D is TRBD1 (5 bases). This CDR3 comprises 16 residues. Germline V CDR1 and CDR2: SNHLY, FYNNEI. V shed 5 bases and J shed 0 bases, with 14 bases lying between them. CDR3 DNA sequence: TGTGCCAGCAGTCGGTTCGGGGGGGATAGCAATCAGCCCCAGCATTTT. This codes for CASSRFGGDSNQPQHF.

By sample share, this clonotype is medium-sized. The chain couples TRBV12-3 or TRBV12-4 to TRBJ2-1; D possibly corresponds to TRBD2 (5 bases). This CDR3 is 15 amino acids long. Trimming left V 3 bases short and J 3 bases short, with 12 bases between. DNA of the CDR3: TGTGCCAGCAGTTTGAGCGGTTCAATCTACAATGAGCAGTTCTTC. It yields the protein CASSLSGSIYNEQFF.

J is TRBJ2-2 and V is TRBV6-1; 7 bases are shared with TRBD1. V was pared by 7 bases and J by 4 bases, with 12 bases of the junction left unmatched. Germline V gene sequence: CDR1 MNHNS, CDR2 SASEGT. This CDR3 region has 16 residues. The CDR3 coding sequence is TGTGCCAGCACCACAGGGGCTACACCTCGCACCGGGGAGCTGTTTTTT. This sequence encodes CASTTGATPRTGELFF.

V gene TRBV7-9 combines with J gene TRBJ2-5; D is possibly TRBD2 (6 bases). CDR1 and CDR2 from the germline V gene are SEHNR and FQNEAQ (reference sequence). Trimming removed 2 bases from V and 4 bases from J, with 23 bases in between. The CDR3 consists of 18 residues. The CDR3 nucleotides read TGTGCCAGCAGCTTAAGGCGGTGGAGCGGCCCCGGGGGAGAGACCCAGTACTTC. This translates into CASSLRRWSGPGGETQYF.

The chain uses TRBV6-1 and TRBJ1-6; the D is unclear. V dropped 7 bases and J dropped 4 bases, with 11 bases sitting between them. The CDR3 contains 14 residues. Germline CDR1 and CDR2: MNHNS and SASEGT. The DNA for the CDR3 is TGTGCCAGCACTGCAGCTACGTATAATTCACCCCTCCACTTT. Amino acid sequence: CASTAATYNSPLHF.

The chain is built from TRBV6-1 and TRBJ1-2, with 11 positions matching TRBD1. The CDR3 sequence is 15 residues long. After removal of 6 bases from V and 8 bases from J, the junction contained 11 bases not matched to a gene. Germline assignment: CDR1 MNHNS and CDR2 SASEGT. The DNA of the CDR3 is TGTGCCAGCAGGAGAGTTGGACAGGGGGCGGAGGGCTACACCTTC. The encoded protein is CASRRVGQGAEGYTF.

V is TRBV24-1 and J is TRBJ2-3; 7 bases match TRBD1. Germline assignment: CDR1 KGHDR and CDR2 SFDVKD. The CDR3 has 13 amino acids. Trimming at V came to 9 bases and at J to 3 bases, leaving 5 bases not matched to a gene. CDR3: CATGQEVTDTQYF. The CDR3, as DNA: TGTGCCACCGGACAGGAGGTGACAGATACGCAGTATTTT.

This clonotype was counted between two and nine times. CDR3 loop: CASVKGLGYEQYF. The DNA for the CDR3 is TGTGCCAGCGTGAAGGGATTGGGCTACGAGCAGTACTTC. The chain links TRBV6-1 to TRBJ2-1; D remains ambiguous. The J call may be incorrect, as the DNA end agrees better with TRBJ2-7. The CDR3 sequence is 13 residues long. The germline V gene has CDR1 MNHNS and CDR2 SASEGT.

The chain is built from TRBV29-1 and TRBJ1-1; D possibly corresponds to TRBD1 (5 bases). The germline CDR1 and CDR2 sequences are SQVTM and ANQGSEA. The CDR3 totals 13 residues. The ends were cut back, 7 bases at V and 1 base at J, with 13 bases in the middle. The CDR3 DNA reads as TGCAGCGGTTCCCGACAGCAGAACACTGAAGCTTTCTTT. This encodes CSGSRQQNTEAFF.

The chain is built from TRBV6-1 and TRBJ2-2; a possible D gene is TRBD2 (6 bases). Germline V CDR1 and CDR2: MNHNS, SASEGT. This CDR3 spans 13 amino acids. Trimming left V 5 bases short and J 6 bases short, with 10 bases between. CDR3 coding DNA: TGTGCCAGCAGTCGACTAGACCCCGGGGAGCTGTTTTTT. This sequence encodes CASSRLDPGELFF.

This clonotype was seen a single time. This chain uses TRBV20-1 with TRBJ2-3, with TRBD2 matching 12 bases. The CDR3 extends over 16 amino acids. Germline trimming cut 6 bases from V and 3 bases from J; bases unmatched to any gene: 10. Germline lookup yields CDR1 DFQATT and CDR2 SNEGSKA (reference sequence). CDR3 nucleotide sequence: TGCAGTGCCCCGGGGCTAGCGGGGGGGCAGACAGATACGCAGTATTTT. Translated: CSAPGLAGGQTDTQYF.

This clonotype came up a few times. The gene calls are TRBV5-3 and TRBJ2-2; 7 bases agree with TRBD1. TRBV5-3 counts as an open reading frame of uncertain function. V was clipped by 5 bases and J by 6 bases; unmatched bases: 7. This CDR3 is built from 14 residues. The DNA of the CDR3 is TGTGCCAGAAGATTAGGACAGGTCCCCGGGGAGCTGTTTTTT. Its translation is CARRLGQVPGELFF.

The J gene is TRBJ2-1, the V gene TRBV20-1; 11 bases match TRBD2. This CDR3 has 15 residues. V was pared by 2 bases and J by 4 bases, with 4 bases of the junction left unmatched. Germline CDR1 is DFQATT and CDR2 is SNEGSKA (reference sequence). The CDR3 nucleotides are TGCAGTGCTAGAATCGGGACTAGCGGATACAATGAGCAGTTCTTC. Residues: CSARIGTSGYNEQFF.

This chain links TRBV7-2 with TRBJ2-6, with D unresolved. The V and J ends lost 8 bases and 0 bases respectively, with 2 bases between them. This CDR3 is built from 12 residues. In germline, CDR1 is SGHTA, CDR2 FQGNSA. CDR3 nucleotides: TGTGCCAGCGGCTCTGGGGCCAACGTCCTGACTTTC. It yields the protein CASGSGANVLTF.

This clonotype was seen only once. This chain joins TRBV19 and TRBJ2-5; D may correspond to TRBD1 or TRBD2 (5 bases each). V was clipped by 5 bases and J by 11 bases, with 24 bases between them. Per the germline V gene, CDR1 is LNHDA and CDR2 is SQIVND (reference sequence). CDR3 length: 15 residues. The CDR3 bases are TGTGCCAGTAGTCCGGCCAGGGACCACTTGAGCGCTCAGTACTTC. Amino acid sequence: CASSPARDHLSAQYF.

The chain combines TRBV28 with TRBJ2-3, with 9 nucleotides matching TRBD2. Trimming removed 1 base from V and 2 bases from J; junction bases left unmatched: 16. CDR1 and CDR2 from the germline V gene are MDHEN and SYDVKM. The CDR3 sequence is 20 residues long. CDR3 sequence: CASSLSGLGGRAIVTDTQYF. Written as DNA, the CDR3 is TGTGCCAGCAGTTTATCGGGACTGGGCGGGAGGGCCATTGTCACAGATACGCAGTATTTT.

This clonotype has only one observation. This sequence joins TRBV18 and TRBJ1-1, with TRBD1 matching 8 bases. The V gene end was trimmed by 0 bases and the J gene end by 7 bases; junction bases not matched to a gene: 13. Germline V gene lookup returns CDR1 KGHSH and CDR2 LQKENI. CDR3 length: 17 residues. CDR3 DNA sequence: TGTGCCAGCTCACCACCTGAGGCTTCAGGACAGGGTGGTGAAGCTTTCTTT. Translated: CASSPPEASGQGGEAFF.

The chain employs TRBV6-5 and TRBJ2-7; D is possibly TRBD1 (5 bases). Germline V gene data show CDR1 as MNHEY and CDR2 as SVGAGI. This CDR3 has 14 amino acids. Between the trimmed V and J ends, which lost 0 bases and 2 bases, there was a span of 8 bases. The CDR3 DNA follows: TGTGCCAGCAGTTACTCGCAGGGAACCTACGAGCAGTACTTC. Its protein is CASSYSQGTYEQYF.

The chain uses TRBV28 and TRBJ1-1; 8 bases map to TRBD1. The germline V gene encodes CDR1 MDHEN and CDR2 SYDVKM. V was clipped by 5 bases and J by 3 bases; unmatched bases: 11. The CDR3 totals 16 residues. CDR3 residues: CASSQDRDGWHTEAFF. CDR3 coding DNA: TGTGCCAGCAGTCAGGACAGGGATGGGTGGCACACTGAAGCTTTCTTT.

In this sample, this clonotype is medium-sized. J is TRBJ1-1 and V is TRBV29-1; perhaps TRBD1 as D (5 bases). Germline V gene sequence: CDR1 SQVTM, CDR2 ANQGSEA. V lost 4 bases, J lost 5 bases, and 17 bases lay in between. This CDR3 has 14 amino acids. CDR3 coding DNA: TGCAGCGTTGCAACAGGCTCTCGGGGGACTGAAGCTTTCTTT. It specifies CSVATGSRGTEAFF.

This chain uses TRBV20-1 with TRBJ1-4; D is perhaps TRBD1 (6 bases). Germline V CDR1 and CDR2: DFQATT, SNEGSKA (reference sequence). This CDR3 region has 13 residues. V was cut by 7 bases and J by 6 bases, with 15 bases left in between. The CDR3 spells CSVTGLGYEKLFF. The CDR3 nucleotides are TGCAGTGTTACAGGGCTTGGATATGAAAAACTGTTTTTT.